Presented here are 14 T cell receptor beta chains from one specimen sequenced in a study of shared clonotypes between healthy human individuals. Repertoires were generated with immunoSEQ multiplex PCR, while TCRdb's copy carries only in-frame clones and drops some. This table has some 1.1 million clones, approximately 77% appearing once. Sequencing was performed on memory CD4+ T cells from PBMCs. Subset specified: CD45RA-negative fraction. These receptors came from a man aged 18 to 35 in good health. Some clones in this sample may be carry-over from other donors' samples.

To note about this clone: The same CDR3 also results from other DNA sequences found in this sample. J is TRBJ1-3 and V is TRBV11-2, with no clear D. Germline loops: CDR1 SGHAT, CDR2 FQNNGV. CDR3 length: 14 residues. The ends were cut back, 5 bases at V and 2 bases at J, with 10 bases in the middle. CDR3 sequence (DNA): TGTGCCAGCAGCCCCGGCCCAACTGGAAACACCATATATTTT. Its protein product is CASSPGPTGNTIYF. Full variable domain (outside the CDR3, taken from reference TRBV11-2 and TRBJ1-3): EAGVAQSPRYKIIEKRQSVAFWCNPISGHATLYWYQQILGQGPKLLIQFQNNGVVDDSQLPKDRFSAERLKGVDSTLKIQPAKLEDSAVYLCASSPGPTGNTIYFGEGSWLTVV.

This CDR3 is CASTPGRAKPQFF. CDR3 nucleotides: TGCGCCAGCACCCCGGGACGAGCTAAACCCCAGTTCTTC. The chain carries TRBV23-1 and TRBJ2-1; perhaps D is TRBD1 or TRBD2 (5 bases each). TRBV23-1 counts as an open reading frame of uncertain function. This CDR3 has 13 residues. The V and J ends lost 7 bases and 13 bases respectively, with 20 bases between them.

The gene calls are TRBV5-1 and TRBJ1-4, with D unresolved. The CDR3 consists of 14 residues. Germline lookup yields CDR1 SGHRS and CDR2 YFSETQ. The V end lost 2 bases, the J end lost 5 bases, and 10 bases lay between the germline ends. The CDR3 loop reads CASSFTDSNEKLFF. For the CDR3, the DNA is TGCGCCAGCAGCTTTACAGACTCAAATGAAAAACTGTTTTTT.

There are a few counts of this clone. This CDR3 is CASKPGTSGPYEQYF. The CDR3 region has the DNA TGTGCCAGCAAGCCCGGGACTAGCGGTCCCTACGAGCAGTACTTC. This chain links TRBV2 with TRBJ2-7; 11 bases fit TRBD2. With 7 bases clipped from V and 2 bases from J, the junction kept 7 bases outside the gene matches. Per the germline V gene, CDR1 is SNHLY and CDR2 is FYNNEI. CDR3 length equals 15 residues.

The chain combines TRBV27 with TRBJ1-1; 12 bases match TRBD1. Germline V lookup: CDR1 MNHEY, CDR2 SMNVEV (reference sequence). The CDR3 contains 15 residues. V lost 3 bases, J lost 5 bases, and 4 bases stayed unmatched. DNA for the CDR3: TGTGCCAGCAGTTTCCGGGACAGGGGGCGGACTGAAGCTTTCTTT. Protein sequence: CASSFRDRGRTEAFF.

This clone showed up just a few times. The chain recombines TRBV6-5 with TRBJ2-7; TRBD2 agrees at 12 bases. CDR1 and CDR2 (germline): MNHEY, SVGAGI. The V segment lost 5 bases and the J segment 4 bases; nucleotides outside the gene matches: 6. The CDR3 totals 15 residues. The CDR3 DNA is TGTGCCAGCAGTCCTAGCGGGAGGGCCTCTTACGAGCAGTACTTC. It is translated as CASSPSGRASYEQYF.

This clone was picked up one time. The V and J genes are TRBV5-1 and TRBJ2-1; the match to TRBD2 covers 12 bases. The CDR3 contains 15 residues. Germline lookup yields CDR1 SGHRS and CDR2 YFSETQ. With 1 base clipped from V and 9 bases from J, the junction kept 5 bases outside the gene matches. This CDR3 is CASSLRLAGEGEQFF. The CDR3 nucleotides are TGCGCCAGCAGCTTGAGACTAGCGGGAGAGGGTGAGCAGTTCTTC.

The chain has TRBV5-6 and TRBJ2-2; 8 bases align to TRBD2. V trimming: 1 base; J trimming: 6 bases; junction bases outside the gene matches: 8. Germline CDR1 is SGHDT and CDR2 is YYEEEE. This CDR3 comprises 16 residues. The CDR3 bases are TGTGCCAGCAGCTTGACTGCCAGCGGGAGAGCCGGGGAGCTGTTTTTT. Encoded protein: CASSLTASGRAGELFF.

The rearrangement links TRBV5-4 to TRBJ1-2; 7 bases agree with TRBD1. CDR1 and CDR2 (germline): SGHNT, YYREEE (reference sequence). This CDR3 comprises 14 residues. The J segment lost 7 bases and the V segment lost 2 bases, leaving 8 bases of the junction unmatched. The CDR3 spells CASSFSGDSLGYTF. The CDR3 nucleotides are TGTGCCAGCAGCTTTTCCGGGGACAGTCTTGGCTACACCTTC.

This chain links TRBV5-4 with TRBJ2-5; 7 bases fit TRBD1. CDR1 and CDR2 (germline): SGHNT, YYREEE (reference sequence). The CDR3 spans 15 residues. Trimming removed 0 bases from V and 3 bases from J; junction bases left unmatched: 5. The CDR3 loop is CASSLATGTEETQYF. Written as DNA, the CDR3 is TGTGCCAGCAGCTTGGCCACCGGGACAGAAGAGACCCAGTACTTC.

As regards this clone: The sample carries other DNA sequences with the same CDR3. J is TRBJ1-5 and V is TRBV27, with 9 bases that match TRBD1. CDR1 and CDR2 from the germline V gene are MNHEY and SMNVEV (reference sequence). The CDR3 totals 14 residues. V was pared by 6 bases and J by 2 bases, with 2 bases of the junction left unmatched. This CDR3 reads CASRRTGGNQPQHF. The DNA of the CDR3 is TGTGCCAGCAGAAGGACAGGGGGCAATCAGCCCCAGCATTTT.

The J gene is TRBJ2-3, the V gene TRBV5-1, with no clear D. V lost 1 base to trimming and J lost 6 bases, with 12 bases between them. CDR3 length: 14 amino acids. CDR1 SGHRS and CDR2 YFSETQ come from the germline V gene. The CDR3 here is CASSLPAIGDTQYF. The CDR3 coding sequence is TGCGCCAGCAGCTTGCCCGCGATCGGGGATACGCAGTATTTT.

The chain has TRBV11-1 and TRBJ1-4; 9 nucleotides align to TRBD1. Trimming at V came to 3 bases and at J to 10 bases, leaving 6 bases not matched to a gene. CDR1 and CDR2 (germline): SGHAT, FQDESV (reference sequence). The CDR3 loop spans 14 amino acids. CDR3 bases: TGTGCCAGCAGCTTCCGGGACAGGGCTGCAAAACTGTTTTTT. Its translation: CASSFRDRAAKLFF.

The rearrangement links TRBV7-8 to TRBJ2-2; no firm D call. The CDR3 loop spans 14 amino acids. The germline CDR1 and CDR2 sequences are SGHVS and FQNEAQ. The ends were cut back, 3 bases at V and 4 bases at J, with 9 bases in the middle. The CDR3 DNA reads TGTGCCAGCAGCTTTGAGTGGGGCACCGGGGAGCTGTTTTTT. Translation gives CASSFEWGTGELFF.